This T cell receptor (beta chain) is from a study of cytomegalovirus exposure and HLA in healthy donors. The CDR3 covers 13 residues. CDR1 is MNHEY and CDR2 is SVGAGI in the germline V gene. V was trimmed by 7 bases and J by 3 bases, leaving 12 bases between them. In the PCR, 60 Vbeta and 13 Jbeta primers were used. Profiled with immunoSEQ multiplex PCR; TCRdb holds only in-frame clones, not every one. The sample contains 95,000 to 100,000 clones, about 74% of which appear only once. This receptor was identified in a male donor in good health and CMV-seronegative. The genes are TRBV6-5 and TRBJ1-2; no definite D call. The specimen sequenced was PBMCs. CDR3 protein: CASTVQDYYGYTF. The CDR3 DNA is TGTGCCAGCACCGTCCAGGACTACTATGGCTACACCTTC.